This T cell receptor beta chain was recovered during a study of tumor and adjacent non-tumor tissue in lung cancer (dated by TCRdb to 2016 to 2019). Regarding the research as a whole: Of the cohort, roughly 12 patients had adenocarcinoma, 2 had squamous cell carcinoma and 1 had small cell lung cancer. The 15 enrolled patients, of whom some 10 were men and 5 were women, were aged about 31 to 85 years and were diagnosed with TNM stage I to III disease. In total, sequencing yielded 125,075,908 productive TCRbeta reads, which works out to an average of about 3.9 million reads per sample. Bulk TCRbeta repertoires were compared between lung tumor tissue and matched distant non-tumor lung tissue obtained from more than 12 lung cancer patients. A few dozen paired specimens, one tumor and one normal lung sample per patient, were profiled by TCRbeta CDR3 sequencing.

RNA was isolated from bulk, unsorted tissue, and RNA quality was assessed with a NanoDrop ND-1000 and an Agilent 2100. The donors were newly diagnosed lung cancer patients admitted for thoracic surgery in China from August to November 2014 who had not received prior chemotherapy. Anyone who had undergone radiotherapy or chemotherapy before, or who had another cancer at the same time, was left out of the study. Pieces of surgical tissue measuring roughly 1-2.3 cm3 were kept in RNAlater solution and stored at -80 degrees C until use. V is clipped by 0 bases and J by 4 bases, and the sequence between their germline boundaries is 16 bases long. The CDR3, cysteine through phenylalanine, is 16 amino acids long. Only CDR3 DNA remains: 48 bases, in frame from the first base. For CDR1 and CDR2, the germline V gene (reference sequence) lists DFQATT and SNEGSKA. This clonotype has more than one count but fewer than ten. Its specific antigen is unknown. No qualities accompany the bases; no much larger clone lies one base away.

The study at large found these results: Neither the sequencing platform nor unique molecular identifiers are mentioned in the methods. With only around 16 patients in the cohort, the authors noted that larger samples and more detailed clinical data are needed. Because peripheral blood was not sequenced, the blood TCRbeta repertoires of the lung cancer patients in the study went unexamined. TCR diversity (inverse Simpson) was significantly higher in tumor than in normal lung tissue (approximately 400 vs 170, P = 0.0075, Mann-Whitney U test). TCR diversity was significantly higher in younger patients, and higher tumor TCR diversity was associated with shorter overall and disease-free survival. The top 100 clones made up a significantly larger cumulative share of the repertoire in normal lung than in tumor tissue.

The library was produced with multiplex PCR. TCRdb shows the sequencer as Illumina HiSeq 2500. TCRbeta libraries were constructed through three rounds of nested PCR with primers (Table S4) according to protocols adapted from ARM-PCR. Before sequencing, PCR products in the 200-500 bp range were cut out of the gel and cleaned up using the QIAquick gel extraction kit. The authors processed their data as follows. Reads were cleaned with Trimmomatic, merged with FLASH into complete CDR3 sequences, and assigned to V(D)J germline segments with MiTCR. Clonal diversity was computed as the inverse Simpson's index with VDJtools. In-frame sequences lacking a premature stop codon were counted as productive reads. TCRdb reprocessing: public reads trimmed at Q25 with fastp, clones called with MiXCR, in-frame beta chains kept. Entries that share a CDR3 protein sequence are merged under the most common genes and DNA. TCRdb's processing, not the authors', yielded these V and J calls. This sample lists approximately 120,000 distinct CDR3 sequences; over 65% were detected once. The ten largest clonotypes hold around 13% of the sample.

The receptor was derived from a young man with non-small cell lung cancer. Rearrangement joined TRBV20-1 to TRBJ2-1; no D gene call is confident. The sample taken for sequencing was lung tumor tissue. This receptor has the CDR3 CSARDTVKPVYNEQFF. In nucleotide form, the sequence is TGCAGTGCTAGAGACACCGTAAAGCCGGTATACAATGAGCAGTTCTTC.